Following are 24 T cell receptor beta chains from one sample sequenced in a study of shared clonotypes between healthy human individuals. Generated by immunoSEQ multiplex PCR, the TCRdb table keeps only in-frame clones and is missing some. The sample carries about 470,000 clones, around 75% recorded once. Sequenced: PBMCs. These receptor sequences come from a woman aged 40 to 55 in good health. Some clones in this sample may be carry-over from other donors' samples.

As concerns this clone: The junction differs from germline at one of its ends, possibly a read error. The chain joins TRBV7-7 to TRBJ2-2, with 8 nucleotides matching TRBD2. The CDR3 runs to 16 residues. Germline values: CDR1 SSHAT, CDR2 FNYEAQ (reference sequence). Written as DNA, the CDR3 is TGTGCTAGCAGCACTTCAGCGGGAGCCAACACCGGGGAGCTGTTTTTT. Its translation is CASSTSAGANTGELFF. The full variable domain, rest sourced from reference TRBV7-7 and TRBJ2-2, is GAGVSQSPRYKVTKRGQDVTLRCDPISSHATLYWYQQALGQGPEFLTYFNYEAQPDKSGLPSDRFSAERPEGSISTLTIQRTEQRDSAMYRCASSTSAGANTGELFFGEGSRLTVL.

The chain joins TRBV5-6 to TRBJ1-2; D remains unclear. V lost 3 bases and J 5 bases, leaving 5 bases between the germline ends. Germline-derived CDR1 and CDR2 are SGHDT and YYEEEE. This CDR3 contains 11 residues. CDR3 sequence: CASSSDYGYTF. In DNA form, the CDR3 reads TGTGCCAGCAGCTCAGATTATGGCTACACCTTC.

This rearrangement joins TRBV4-2 to TRBJ1-4; possibly TRBD1 for D (6 bases). CDR3 length equals 17 residues. Germline V CDR1 and CDR2: LGHNA, YNFKEQ. Trimming removed 0 bases at V and 1 base at J, with 12 bases between. The CDR3 bases are TGTGCCAGCAGCCAAGAGGTCAGGGGTTTAACTAATGAAAAACTGTTTTTT. This codes for CASSQEVRGLTNEKLFF.

The table lists this clone with a count of one. This rearrangement joins TRBV7-2 to TRBJ2-1, with 10 bases fitting TRBD2. J gave up 8 bases and V 8 bases, and 12 bases lay outside the gene matches. The CDR3 is made up of 15 amino acids. Germline lookup yields CDR1 SGHTA and CDR2 FQGNSA. The CDR3 here is CASSSGLAGAYEQFF. CDR3 nucleotide sequence: TGTGCCAGCTCCTCCGGCCTAGCGGGAGCCTATGAGCAGTTCTTC.

This chain links TRBV27 with TRBJ2-3; D is unresolved. Germline assignment: CDR1 MNHEY and CDR2 SMNVEV (reference sequence). The CDR3 consists of 11 residues. V was clipped by 6 bases and J by 4 bases, with 5 bases between them. The CDR3 region has the DNA TGTGCCAGCAGGCGACCAGATACGCAGTATTTT. Its protein is CASRRPDTQYF.

CDR3 DNA sequence: TGCGCCAGCAGTTCTCCAGGGAAAAAGACCCAGTACTTC. Protein: CASSSPGKKTQYF. This sequence joins TRBV10-1 and TRBJ2-5; the D gene is possibly TRBD1 (5 bases). Germline-derived CDR1 and CDR2 are WNHNN and SYGVQD (reference sequence). The V and J ends lost 5 bases and 6 bases respectively, with 13 bases between them. The CDR3 has 13 amino acids.

V and J are TRBV4-1 and TRBJ1-1, with D hard to call. Trimming cost V 2 bases and J 6 bases, with 10 bases left between them. CDR3 length: 13 residues. Per germline, CDR1 MGHRA and CDR2 YSYEKL. The CDR3 DNA is TGCGCCAGCAGCCAACGGACGTTGGCTGAAGCTTTCTTT. It specifies CASSQRTLAEAFF.

The CDR3 loop is CASRPSGRILYEQYF. The DNA for the CDR3 is TGTGCCAGCAGACCTAGCGGGAGGATCCTTTACGAGCAGTACTTC. V usage is TRBV7-3 and J usage is TRBJ2-7; TRBD2 matches 11 bases. This CDR3 is built from 15 residues. Germline-derived CDR1 and CDR2 are SGHTA and FQGTGA. With V trimmed by 6 bases and J by 4 bases, 8 bases remained unmatched.

The chain has TRBV7-9 and TRBJ2-3; the D is unclear. The germline V and J ends were trimmed by 5 bases and 1 base, with 13 bases remaining between them. CDR3 size: 15 residues. Germline values: CDR1 SEHNR, CDR2 FQNEAQ (reference sequence). The CDR3, as DNA: TGTGCCAGCAGCCCCTCGATGTATGGCACAGATACGCAGTATTTT. This encodes CASSPSMYGTDTQYF.

The chain carries TRBV11-2 and TRBJ2-1; D unresolved. V was trimmed by 5 bases and J by 5 bases, leaving 10 bases between them. This CDR3 contains 13 residues. Germline V gene sequence: CDR1 SGHAT, CDR2 FQNNGV. Here the CDR3 reads CASSVQWHNEQFF. In DNA form, the CDR3 reads TGTGCCAGCAGCGTCCAATGGCACAATGAGCAGTTCTTC.

The sample holds a few counts of this clone. This rearrangement joins TRBV7-8 to TRBJ2-5; 7 bases fit TRBD1. The germline V gene encodes CDR1 SGHVS and CDR2 FQNEAQ. This CDR3 is built from 13 residues. The V segment lost 3 bases and the J segment 4 bases; nucleotides outside the gene matches: 2. DNA of the CDR3: TGTGCCAGCAGCTTGGACAGGTCAGAGACCCAGTACTTC. It yields the protein CASSLDRSETQYF.

There are a few counts of this clone. The genes are TRBV14 and TRBJ1-6; 8 bases match TRBD1. The V segment lost 3 bases and the J segment 8 bases; nucleotides outside the gene matches: 3. There are 14 residues in the CDR3. Germline V gene data show CDR1 as SGHDN and CDR2 as FVKESK. The CDR3 loop reads CASSHWGQDSPLHF. CDR3 coding DNA: TGTGCCAGCAGCCATTGGGGACAGGATTCACCCCTCCACTTT.

There are a few counts of this clone. The chain has TRBV28 and TRBJ1-1; tentative D call: TRBD1 (6 bases). Germline V gives CDR1 MDHEN, CDR2 SYDVKM. Trimming took 9 bases from V and 5 from J, leaving 13 bases between them. The CDR3 runs to 12 residues. The CDR3 loop reads CASNTGNTEAFF. As DNA, the CDR3 is TGTGCCAGTAATACAGGGAATACTGAAGCTTTCTTT. Drawing the rest from reference TRBV28 and TRBJ1-1, the complete variable domain is DVKVTQSSRYLVKRTGEKVFLECVQDMDHENMFWYRQDPGLGLRLIYFSYDVKMKEKGDIPEGYSVSREKKERFSLILESASTNQTSMYLCASNTGNTEAFFGQGTRLTVV.

This chain connects TRBV9 to TRBJ2-1; D unresolved. CDR1 is SGDLS, CDR2 YYNGEE, per germline. V lost 0 bases, J lost 6 bases, and 7 bases lay in between. The CDR3 runs to 13 residues. CDR3 amino acids: CASSVGTINEQFF. CDR3 nucleotide sequence: TGTGCCAGCAGCGTAGGTACTATCAATGAGCAGTTCTTC.

This clone came up many times. The genes are TRBV4-1 and TRBJ2-2; a possible D gene is TRBD2 (5 bases). There are 20 residues in the CDR3. Germline values: CDR1 MGHRA, CDR2 YSYEKL. Deletions cut 0 bases from V and 0 bases from J, with 20 bases between. As DNA, the CDR3 is TGCGCCAGCAGCCAAGATCCCACGGGATACGGAGGCCCGAACACCGGGGAGCTGTTTTTT. This gives the protein CASSQDPTGYGGPNTGELFF.

The chain joins TRBV11-3 to TRBJ2-3, with D possibly TRBD2 on 6 matching bases. The CDR3 totals 14 residues. V was pared by 9 bases and J by 2 bases, with 15 bases between. Germline V CDR1 and CDR2: SGHNT, YENEEA. The CDR3 bases are TGTGCCAGTGGTACTGGAGGGCCCACAGATACGCAGTATTTT. Amino acid sequence: CASGTGGPTDTQYF. The whole variable domain, filled in from reference TRBV11-3 and TRBJ2-3, reads EAGVVQSPRYKIIEKKQPVAFWCNPISGHNTLYWYLQNLGQGPELLIRYENEEAVDDSQLPKDRFSAERLKGVDSTLKIQPAELGDSAVYLCASGTGGPTDTQYFGPGTRLTVL.

This clone has a handful of counts. This rearrangement joins TRBV25-1 to TRBJ2-3; 8 nucleotides agree with TRBD2. Germline V CDR1 and CDR2: MGHDK, SYGVNS. CDR3 size: 15 residues. The J segment lost 6 bases and the V segment lost 4 bases, leaving 9 bases of the junction unmatched. In DNA, the CDR3 is TGTGCCAGCAGTGCTCAAGCGGGAGTACGGGATACGCAGTATTTT. It encodes CASSAQAGVRDTQYF.

In its sample, this clone was seen a few times. The chain carries TRBV7-9 and TRBJ1-4, with 7 bases lining up with TRBD1. CDR3 length equals 11 residues. Unmatched junction bases numbered 2, after V lost 11 bases and J lost 5 bases. In germline, CDR1 is SEHNR, CDR2 FQNEAQ (reference sequence). For the CDR3, the DNA is TGTGCCGGACAGGACAATGAAAAACTGTTTTTT. Residues: CAGQDNEKLFF.

The V gene is TRBV5-1, the J gene TRBJ1-2; 7 nucleotides align to TRBD1. The CDR3 loop spans 13 amino acids. J lost 7 bases, V lost 5 bases, and 8 bases had no gene match. Germline V gene lookup returns CDR1 SGHRS and CDR2 YFSETQ. The CDR3 DNA reads as TGCGCCAGCAGTCGCGACAGGGTGTCTGGCTACACCTTC. Its translation is CASSRDRVSGYTF.

The V and J genes are TRBV5-1 and TRBJ2-3; 7 bases match TRBD1. This CDR3 is 14 amino acids long. The germline V gene has CDR1 SGHRS and CDR2 YFSETQ. The V segment lost 4 bases and the J segment 1 base; nucleotides outside the gene matches: 3. The CDR3 sequence: CASSAGQGTDTQYF. The CDR3 region has the DNA TGCGCCAGCAGCGCCGGACAGGGCACAGATACGCAGTATTTT.

The CDR3 reads CASSLEGPSKYEQYF. For the CDR3, the DNA is TGTGCCAGCAGCTTAGAGGGACCTTCCAAGTACGAGCAGTACTTC. The rearrangement uses TRBV7-8 and TRBJ2-5; D tentatively reads TRBD1 or TRBD2 (5 bases each). The better agreement between TRBJ2-7 and the DNA end casts doubt on the J call. The CDR3 runs to 15 residues. The germline V gene encodes CDR1 SGHVS and CDR2 FQNEAQ.

This clone was counted a single time. The V gene is TRBV10-3, the J gene TRBJ2-7; D is unclear. The CDR3 contains 13 residues. V lost 10 bases, J lost 5 bases, and 18 bases lay in between. Germline-derived CDR1 and CDR2 are ENHRY and SYGVKD. CDR3 coding DNA: TGTGCCACTTCGGAAGGCGCGGTGGACGAGCAGTACTTC. Encoded protein: CATSEGAVDEQYF.

The rearrangement links TRBV28 to TRBJ2-7; D remains ambiguous. Germline-derived CDR1 and CDR2 are MDHEN and SYDVKM. V was clipped by 5 bases and J by 4 bases, with 15 bases between them. The CDR3 has 14 amino acids. CDR3 in amino acids: CASSPRTGWYEQYF. The CDR3 bases are TGTGCCAGCAGTCCCCGGACCGGGTGGTACGAGCAGTACTTC.

J is TRBJ1-2 and V is TRBV7-2; 7 bases align to TRBD1. The CDR3 length is 13 residues. V lost 4 bases and J lost 3; bases outside the gene matches: 2. Per germline, CDR1 SGHTA and CDR2 FQGNSA. CDR3 residues: CASSYGTDYGYTF. In nucleotides, the CDR3 is TGTGCCAGCAGCTACGGGACAGACTATGGCTACACCTTC.